This entry lists 4 T cell receptor beta chains sequenced from one sample in a study of Graves' ophthalmopathy and Graves' hyperthyroidism (dated by TCRdb to the late 2010s). Sequencing instrument: Illumina HiSeq 2000. For repertoire sequencing, TCR beta CDR3 regions were amplified from RNA transcripts. The first round was an RT-PCR using HTBI primers with the Qiagen OneStep RT-PCR kit, and this first round was followed by a second-round multiplex PCR, then size selection and purification. The public sequencing data were trimmed at Q25 with fastp and processed into clonotypes with MiXCR by TCRdb, which kept only in-frame beta chains. Each CDR3 protein appears once, grouped with its most common genes and DNA. Within this sample are approximately 540,000 distinct CDR3 sequences, with roughly 39% of them counted one time only. Jointly, the top ten make up 4% to 5% of the sample. The sequencing input was peripheral blood or thyroid tissue (not recorded which). Receptors were obtained from an adult man with Graves' hyperthyroidism.

This rearrangement joins TRBV29-1 to TRBJ1-3; TRBD1 agrees at 8 bases. V lost 6 bases, J lost 8 bases, and 9 bases stayed unmatched. The CDR3 is made up of 13 amino acids. CDR1 and CDR2 (germline): SQVTM, ANQGSEA. CDR3 DNA: TGCAGCGTCACCCCGGCGGACAGGGACACCATATATTTT. Translating gives CSVTPADRDTIYF.

CDR3 DNA: TGTGCCAGCAGCGTAGGGCTAGCGGGAAATTCACCCCTCCACTTT. It is translated as CASSVGLAGNSPLHF. This chain links TRBV9 with TRBJ1-6; D ambiguous. Trimming pared 0 bases from V and 7 bases from J, leaving 11 bases between. The CDR3 is made up of 15 amino acids. Looked up from germline, CDR1 is SGDLS and CDR2 is YYNGEE. The full variable domain, rest sourced from reference TRBV9 and TRBJ1-6, is DSGVTQTPKHLITATGQRVTLRCSPRSGDLSVYWYQQSLDQGLQFLIQYYNGEERAKGNILERFSAQQFPDLHSELNLSSLELGDSALYFCASSVGLAGNSPLHFGNGTRLTVT.

This clonotype was seen at least ten times. The chain has TRBV7-8 and TRBJ2-5; 10 bases fit TRBD2. This CDR3 is 15 amino acids long. J gave up 0 bases and V 3 bases, and 1 base lay outside the gene matches. Per the germline V gene, CDR1 is SGHVS and CDR2 is FQNEAQ. CDR3 DNA sequence: TGTGCCAGCAGCTTTAGCGGGAGGTACCAAGAGACCCAGTACTTC. It encodes CASSFSGRYQETQYF.

This clonotype was found many times. This rearrangement joins TRBV14 to TRBJ2-7; no clear D. Trimming left V 1 base short and J 2 bases short, with 12 bases between. The CDR3 loop spans 15 amino acids. From germline, CDR1 is SGHDN and CDR2 FVKESK. The CDR3 DNA sequence: TGTGCCAGCAGCCAAGTAAAATTATTCCCCTACGAGCAGTACTTC. It specifies CASSQVKLFPYEQYF.